A selection of T cell receptor beta chains follows, all from one sample in a study of T cell clones after liver transplantation. The repertoire was sequenced with immunoSEQ multiplex PCR; TCRdb's copy has only in-frame clones and lacks some. Among 75,000 to 85,000 clones listed, less than 90% were seen once. The source material was CD4+ T cells from blood, sampled at the 22-month timepoint. The receptors were sampled from a human patient who received a liver transplant. Some T cells could come from the graft donor. CDR3s leave out the opening cysteine and the closing phenylalanine or tryptophan.

V	J	CDR3
TRBV27	TRBJ1-2	ASSFNGNYGYT
TRBV7-2	TRBJ2-7	ASSSTGALPEQY
TRBV6-5	TRBJ1-5	ASSYGGSNQPQH
TRBV19	TRBJ1-2	ASSFVSVDGYT
TRBV5-1	TRBJ2-1	ASSPGGSGIYNEQF
TRBV7-2	TRBJ1-1	ASSRPGGFNTEAF
TRBV5-6	TRBJ2-3	ASSTTSGRRDTQY
TRBV6-5	TRBJ1-1	ASRPQNPSGAF
TRBV28	TRBJ2-1	ASIQGGNRGYNEQF
TRBV9	TRBJ1-2	ASSALGGTANRYT
TRBV28	TRBJ2-1	ASCSGRAYNEQF
TRBV7-2	TRBJ2-7	ASQLAGVGEQY
TRBV4-3	TRBJ2-7	ASSQDGSGGAGEQY
TRBV5-2	TRBJ2-6	ASKKLGEYQSRANVLT
TRBV28	TRBJ2-5	ASSSSGDGEETQY
TRBV27	TRBJ1-1	ASRPQGMNTEAF
TRBV13	TRBJ2-3	ASSVGLAGVDTQY
TRBV7-9	TRBJ1-2	ASSLEVRFGLSDHGYT
TRBV18	TRBJ1-3	ASSPTADGNTIY
TRBV10-3	TRBJ1-1	AISELGPGLDTEAF
TRBV6-5	TRBJ2-7	ASSAGTWGMEY
TRBV7-6	TRBJ2-1	ASSLWAGTSGNNEQF
TRBV6-5	TRBJ2-5	ASSRQETQY
TRBV18	TRBJ2-7	ASSPREGDEQY
TRBV6-5	TRBJ2-7	ASRNPGGLEQY
TRBV4-2	TRBJ1-3	ASSPLGNRVHSGNTIY
TRBV19	TRBJ1-6	ASSIGYAGRRNSPLH
TRBV19	TRBJ1-1	ASRNRTGRGTEAF
TRBV7-2	TRBJ2-7	ASSLTSGESYEQY
TRBV6-1	TRBJ1-5	ASSDLNDQPQH
TRBV6-1	TRBJ2-5	ASSDGDRGNRETQY
TRBV4-1	TRBJ2-2	ASSQFGSGSRSGELF
TRBV5-6	TRBJ2-3	ASTEPGGSTDTQY
TRBV28	TRBJ1-5	ASTLSRNNWPQH
TRBV5-5	TRBJ1-5	ASSLSLADNQPQH
TRBV6-6	TRBJ1-1	ASSPGADPLEAF
TRBV10-2	TRBJ1-3	ASSVEGNTIY
TRBV30	TRBJ1-5	AWSRQGNQPQH
TRBV7-2	TRBJ1-2	ASSLIGIGGYT
TRBV7-2	TRBJ2-7	ASSPSRASYEQY
TRBV5-3	TRBJ1-1	ARSLEPDQEAF
TRBV9	TRBJ1-2	ASSVGQTPNYGYT
TRBV9	TRBJ1-2	ASSRQRDRAKYT
TRBV5-1	TRBJ1-6	ASSLYNSQNSPLH
TRBV7-2	TRBJ2-5	ASSLRRYQETQY
TRBV14	TRBJ2-5	ASSQDPLGLAGGGYQETQY
TRBV4-2	TRBJ1-4	ASSQDQASLNEKLF
TRBV27	TRBJ2-5	ASSFRYTGRLAGGPRETQY
TRBV11-3	TRBJ2-5	ASNNGLAEETQY
TRBV18	TRBJ2-3	ASSPISQGADTQY
TRBV9	TRBJ1-2	ASSPTVRDYGYT
TRBV11-2	TRBJ2-1	ASSLQRNNEQF
TRBV29-1	TRBJ2-1	SVRREIYNEQF
TRBV19	TRBJ2-3	ASTPRGGLSTDTQY
TRBV7-9	TRBJ1-2	ASSLAGRLTTNYGYT
TRBV7-2	TRBJ1-2	ASSLVGYGYT
TRBV4-2	TRBJ2-1	ASSPPGGGVGNEQF
TRBV5-4	TRBJ1-2	ASQSGTGALNYGYT